This paragraph reports one T cell receptor beta chain. The protocol was immunoSEQ multiplex PCR, while the TCRdb copy is restricted to in-frame clones and leaves out a portion. The sample holds about 200,000 clones; around 90% are singletons and the top ten take around 2.4%. CDR3 length: 16 amino acids. CDR1 and CDR2 from the germline V gene are KGHDR and SFDVKD. V lost 2 bases and J lost 2; bases outside the gene matches: 3. All recovered Cohort 3 donors got two negative PCRs, got clearance, or saw symptom resolution. The sample originates from a study of blood T cell repertoires in COVID-19. At the level of the study: Sample material is recorded as cDNA or gDNA derived from T cells, B-cell-depleted T cells, or PBMCs.

The specimen sequenced was PBMCs or T cells enriched from blood (not recorded which). This TCR derives from a woman younger than 45 who had recovered from COVID-19. The chain uses TRBV24-1 and TRBJ2-3; 10 bases fit TRBD2. CDR3 amino acids: CATSDSLAGNTDTQYF. CDR3 nucleotides: TGTGCCACCAGTGATTCACTAGCGGGAAACACAGATACGCAGTATTTT.